The rows below give T cell receptor beta chains drawn from one sample of a study of beta chain features in type 1 diabetes. Assay used: immunoSEQ multiplex PCR; TCRdb lists only in-frame clones, some missing. The sample has 95,000 to 110,000 clones, roughly 28% seen once. Material: central memory CD4+ T cells from blood. The receptors originated from a woman aged 18-30 years with type 1 diabetes. Each CDR3 is given with its conserved first and last residue. Each record gives: V gene, clone size, J gene, D gene, CDR3 DNA, CDR3 protein. The D gene is left open where the match is weak. Clone size is shown for a subset of rows, as once, few, many or a class of expanded clone.

v_gene: TRBV5-6; abundance: few; j_gene: TRBJ1-5; d_gene: .; CDR3nt: TGTGCCAGCAGCTTGTGGGGGCAAAATCAGCCCCAGCATTTT; CDR3aa: CASSLWGQNQPQHF
v_gene: TRBV7-2; abundance: .; j_gene: TRBJ1-3; d_gene: TRBD1; CDR3nt: TGTGCCAGCAGCTTATCAGGGGGCAATGGAAACACCATATATTTT; CDR3aa: CASSLSGGNGNTIYF
v_gene: TRBV2; abundance: few; j_gene: TRBJ1-2; d_gene: TRBD1; CDR3nt: TGTGCCAGCAGTCTAAACAAAGGGGGCAACTATGGCTACACCTTC; CDR3aa: CASSLNKGGNYGYTF
v_gene: TRBV30; abundance: .; j_gene: TRBJ1-4; d_gene: .; CDR3nt: TGTGCCTGGAGTATCAACAGAAATGAAAAACTGTTTTTT; CDR3aa: CAWSINRNEKLFF
v_gene: TRBV27; abundance: few; j_gene: TRBJ2-7; d_gene: TRBD1; CDR3nt: TGTGCCAGCAGAACCCGAATCCCGACAGGGTCTACCAACGAGCAGTACTTC; CDR3aa: CASRTRIPTGSTNEQYF
v_gene: TRBV6-5; abundance: .; j_gene: TRBJ1-5; d_gene: .; CDR3nt: TGTGCCAGCAGTGAATACAGGGTGGGTCAGCCCCAGCATTTT; CDR3aa: CASSEYRVGQPQHF
v_gene: TRBV11-2; abundance: .; j_gene: TRBJ2-2; d_gene: TRBD2; CDR3nt: TGTGCCAGCAGCTCCTGGACTAGCCACGGGGAGCTGTTTTTT; CDR3aa: CASSSWTSHGELFF
v_gene: TRBV28; abundance: many; j_gene: TRBJ1-2; d_gene: .; CDR3nt: TGTGCCAGCACCCACGGGGGGGCCGGTGACTATGGCTACACCTTC; CDR3aa: CASTHGGAGDYGYTF
v_gene: TRBV19; abundance: .; j_gene: TRBJ1-2; d_gene: .; CDR3nt: TGTGCCAGTAGTATGGGCAGGGTCGGCGGCTACACCTTC; CDR3aa: CASSMGRVGGYTF
v_gene: TRBV29-1; abundance: .; j_gene: TRBJ1-1; d_gene: .; CDR3nt: TGCAGCGTTTTGCGCAGGGTCAACACTGAAGCTTTCTTT; CDR3aa: CSVLRRVNTEAFF
v_gene: TRBV7-8; abundance: few; j_gene: TRBJ1-4; d_gene: TRBD1; CDR3nt: TGTGCCAGCAGCGGAAGACAGGGGGCAGGTGAAAAACTGTTTTTT; CDR3aa: CASSGRQGAGEKLFF
v_gene: TRBV5-1; abundance: few; j_gene: TRBJ2-7; d_gene: TRBD1; CDR3nt: TGCGCCAGCAGCTTTCGGACAGGGTCGCGAGAGCAGTACTTC; CDR3aa: CASSFRTGSREQYF
v_gene: TRBV28; abundance: .; j_gene: TRBJ1-2; d_gene: TRBD1; CDR3nt: TGTGCCAGCAGTTTCCCGCAACAGGGGAAGTATGGCTACACCTTC; CDR3aa: CASSFPQQGKYGYTF
v_gene: TRBV9; abundance: .; j_gene: TRBJ1-5; d_gene: TRBD1; CDR3nt: TGTGCCAGCAGCGTCACAGGGGCCGCGGATCAGCCCCAGCATTTT; CDR3aa: CASSVTGAADQPQHF
v_gene: TRBV6-1; abundance: few; j_gene: TRBJ2-5; d_gene: TRBD2; CDR3nt: TGTGCCAGCAGTGAAGCTAAGGTGCTAGCGGGATGGGAGACCCAGTACTTC; CDR3aa: CASSEAKVLAGWETQYF
v_gene: TRBV5-1; abundance: .; j_gene: TRBJ1-1; d_gene: .; CDR3nt: TGCGCCAGCAGCACGTCAGGGTACACTGAAGCTTTCTTT; CDR3aa: CASSTSGYTEAFF
v_gene: TRBV5-6; abundance: few; j_gene: TRBJ2-1; d_gene: .; CDR3nt: TGTGCCAGCAGCTCCGGGACGGGGGATTCCTACAATGAGCAGTTCTTC; CDR3aa: CASSSGTGDSYNEQFF
v_gene: TRBV19; abundance: few; j_gene: TRBJ1-2; d_gene: .; CDR3nt: TGTGCCAGTAGTTCGGGACAATCAAGGTCGAGTACCTTC; CDR3aa: CASSSGQSRSSTF
v_gene: TRBV5-1; abundance: few; j_gene: TRBJ2-1; d_gene: TRBD1; CDR3nt: TGCGCCAGCAGCTTGGGGACAGGGTCAAATGAGCAGTTCTTC; CDR3aa: CASSLGTGSNEQFF
v_gene: TRBV7-9; abundance: .; j_gene: TRBJ2-1; d_gene: .; CDR3nt: TGTGCCAGCAGTCCCCTGGCTAGCGCACAATCGGGGTACAATGAGCAGTTCTTC; CDR3aa: CASSPLASAQSGYNEQFF
v_gene: TRBV7-9; abundance: few; j_gene: TRBJ1-1; d_gene: .; CDR3nt: TGTGCCAGCAGCTTACAGGGAGGTACCACTGAAGCTTTCTTT; CDR3aa: CASSLQGGTTEAFF
v_gene: TRBV6-1; abundance: .; j_gene: TRBJ1-1; d_gene: .; CDR3nt: TGTGCCAGCACTCAATTGACAGGCGCGAACACTGAAGCTTTCTTT; CDR3aa: CASTQLTGANTEAFF
v_gene: TRBV5-6; abundance: few; j_gene: TRBJ2-2; d_gene: TRBD2; CDR3nt: TGTGCCAGCAGCTTTGGCGGGAGGGCCCGCACCGGGGAGCTGTTTTTT; CDR3aa: CASSFGGRARTGELFF
v_gene: TRBV5-4; abundance: few; j_gene: TRBJ2-3; d_gene: TRBD2; CDR3nt: TGTGCCAGCAGCTTGTACTTACCCCTAAGCGGGAAGAATCGAGATACGCAGTATTTT; CDR3aa: CASSLYLPLSGKNRDTQYF
v_gene: TRBV2; abundance: .; j_gene: TRBJ1-2; d_gene: TRBD1; CDR3nt: TGTGCCAGCAGTCAGCGGACAGGGGCCTATGGCTACACCTTC; CDR3aa: CASSQRTGAYGYTF
v_gene: TRBV7-2; abundance: .; j_gene: TRBJ2-7; d_gene: .; CDR3nt: TGTGCCAGCAGTAATCGCGGAGGCGGTTCTTCCTACGAGCAGTACTTC; CDR3aa: CASSNRGGGSSYEQYF
v_gene: TRBV5-6; abundance: .; j_gene: TRBJ1-5; d_gene: TRBD1; CDR3nt: TGTGCCAGCAGCTACTCGGACAGGGGCCCATGGAATAGCAATCAGCCCCAGCATTTT; CDR3aa: CASSYSDRGPWNSNQPQHF
v_gene: TRBV14; abundance: .; j_gene: TRBJ2-3; d_gene: .; CDR3nt: TGTGCCAGCAGCCAACGCGCGGGGACTTCCACAGATACGCAGTATTTT; CDR3aa: CASSQRAGTSTDTQYF
v_gene: TRBV28; abundance: few; j_gene: TRBJ1-1; d_gene: .; CDR3nt: TGTGCCAGCAGATCCGCAGGGGTCGCGCCCAACACTGAAGCTTTCTTT; CDR3aa: CASRSAGVAPNTEAFF
v_gene: TRBV19; abundance: .; j_gene: TRBJ2-5; d_gene: .; CDR3nt: TGTGCCAGTAGTATCGGCGGCAGCCAAGAGACCCAGTACTTC; CDR3aa: CASSIGGSQETQYF
v_gene: TRBV5-1; abundance: .; j_gene: TRBJ2-2; d_gene: .; CDR3nt: TGCGCCAGCAGCCCGCGGAACACCGGGGAGCTGTTTTTT; CDR3aa: CASSPRNTGELFF
v_gene: TRBV10-3; abundance: .; j_gene: TRBJ1-2; d_gene: .; CDR3nt: TGTGCCATCAGTGACCCCTTAACAGGGAACTATGGCTACACCTTC; CDR3aa: CAISDPLTGNYGYTF
v_gene: TRBV5-1; abundance: .; j_gene: TRBJ1-1; d_gene: TRBD1; CDR3nt: TGCGCCAGCAGCGCGGGACAGGGTTTAAATGCGAACACTGAAGCTTTCTTT; CDR3aa: CASSAGQGLNANTEAFF
v_gene: TRBV5-4; abundance: few; j_gene: TRBJ2-1; d_gene: .; CDR3nt: TGTGCCAGCAGCCGGACAGCGGGATCCTACAATGAGCAGTTCTTC; CDR3aa: CASSRTAGSYNEQFF
v_gene: TRBV29-1; abundance: .; j_gene: TRBJ2-1; d_gene: TRBD2; CDR3nt: TGCAGCGTCGCATCGGGACTAGCGGGAGGGCCGGTGAACTACAATGAGCAGTTCTTC; CDR3aa: CSVASGLAGGPVNYNEQFF
v_gene: TRBV5-4; abundance: .; j_gene: TRBJ2-1; d_gene: TRBD2; CDR3nt: TGTGCCAGCAGCTTGGCTGTGACTAGCGGCTACAATGAGCAGTTCTTC; CDR3aa: CASSLAVTSGYNEQFF
v_gene: TRBV6-1; abundance: .; j_gene: TRBJ2-5; d_gene: .; CDR3nt: TGTGCCACCACTGGAGGCCGAAGAGGGACCCAGTACTTC; CDR3aa: CATTGGRRGTQYF
v_gene: TRBV19; abundance: few; j_gene: TRBJ1-1; d_gene: TRBD1; CDR3nt: TGTGCCAGCGGACAGGGTGAGACTGAAGCTTTCTTT; CDR3aa: CASGQGETEAFF
v_gene: TRBV7-2; abundance: .; j_gene: TRBJ2-6; d_gene: .; CDR3nt: TGTGCCAGCAGCGTCGGGGTTCGGGTCTCTGGGGCCAACGTCCTGACTTTC; CDR3aa: CASSVGVRVSGANVLTF
v_gene: TRBV9; abundance: few; j_gene: TRBJ2-6; d_gene: .; CDR3nt: TGTGCCAGCAGCGAAGGGGCTGGGGCCAACGTCCTGACTTTC; CDR3aa: CASSEGAGANVLTF
v_gene: TRBV29-1; abundance: .; j_gene: TRBJ2-3; d_gene: TRBD1; CDR3nt: TGCAGCGTTGGGGGGGGGACAGGGGGCGCAGATACGCAGTATTTT; CDR3aa: CSVGGGTGGADTQYF
v_gene: TRBV6-1; abundance: .; j_gene: TRBJ1-5; d_gene: .; CDR3nt: TGTGCCAGCAAGACCGGGACCTGGGGGGATCAGCCCCAGCATTTT; CDR3aa: CASKTGTWGDQPQHF
v_gene: TRBV10-3; abundance: few; j_gene: TRBJ2-2; d_gene: TRBD1; CDR3nt: TGTGCCATCCGGGGGACAGGGGTTAACACCGGGGAGCTGTTTTTT; CDR3aa: CAIRGTGVNTGELFF
v_gene: TRBV18; abundance: .; j_gene: TRBJ1-4; d_gene: TRBD1; CDR3nt: TGTGCCAGCTCACCGGACGGACAGGCGTATGAAAAACTGTTTTTT; CDR3aa: CASSPDGQAYEKLFF
v_gene: TRBV5-1; abundance: few; j_gene: TRBJ1-1; d_gene: .; CDR3nt: TGCGCCAGCAGCTTGGGGGCCGGGGGGCGCCCCACTGAAGCTTTCTTT; CDR3aa: CASSLGAGGRPTEAFF
v_gene: TRBV30; abundance: few; j_gene: TRBJ2-7; d_gene: TRBD1; CDR3nt: TGTGCCTGGAATCAGGGGGAAACCTACGAGCAGTACTTC; CDR3aa: CAWNQGETYEQYF
v_gene: TRBV2; abundance: few; j_gene: TRBJ1-2; d_gene: TRBD1; CDR3nt: TGTGCCAGCAGTGAAAGGACAGGGAGTGCCTATGGCTACACCTTC; CDR3aa: CASSERTGSAYGYTF